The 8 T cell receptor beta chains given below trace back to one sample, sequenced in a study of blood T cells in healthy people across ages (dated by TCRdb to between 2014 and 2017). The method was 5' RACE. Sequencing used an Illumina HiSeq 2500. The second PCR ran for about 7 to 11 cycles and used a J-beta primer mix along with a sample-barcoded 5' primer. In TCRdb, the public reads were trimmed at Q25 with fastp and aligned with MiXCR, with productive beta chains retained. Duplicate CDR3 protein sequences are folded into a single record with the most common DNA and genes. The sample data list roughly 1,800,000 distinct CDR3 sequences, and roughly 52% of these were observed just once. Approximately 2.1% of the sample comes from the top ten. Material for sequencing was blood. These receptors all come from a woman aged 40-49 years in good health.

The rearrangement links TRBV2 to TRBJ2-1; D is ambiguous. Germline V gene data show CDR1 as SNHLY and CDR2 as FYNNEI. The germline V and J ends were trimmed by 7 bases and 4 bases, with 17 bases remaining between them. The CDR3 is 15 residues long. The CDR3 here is CASIPGPPIYNEQFF. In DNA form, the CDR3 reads TGTGCCAGCATCCCCGGCCCTCCGATTTACAATGAGCAGTTCTTC.

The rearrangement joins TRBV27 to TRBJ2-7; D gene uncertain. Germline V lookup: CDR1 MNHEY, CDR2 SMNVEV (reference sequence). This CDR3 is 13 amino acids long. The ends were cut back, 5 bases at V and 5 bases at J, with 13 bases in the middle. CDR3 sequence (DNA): TGTGCCAGCAGTCCTACTATGTTCAACGAGCAGTACTTC. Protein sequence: CASSPTMFNEQYF.

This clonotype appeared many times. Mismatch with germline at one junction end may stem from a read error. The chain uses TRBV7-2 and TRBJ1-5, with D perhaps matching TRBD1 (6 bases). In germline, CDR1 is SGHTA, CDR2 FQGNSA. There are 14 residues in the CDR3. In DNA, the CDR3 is TGCGCCAGCAGCCTGGACAGTAGCAATCAGCCCCAGCATTTT. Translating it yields CASSLDSSNQPQHF.

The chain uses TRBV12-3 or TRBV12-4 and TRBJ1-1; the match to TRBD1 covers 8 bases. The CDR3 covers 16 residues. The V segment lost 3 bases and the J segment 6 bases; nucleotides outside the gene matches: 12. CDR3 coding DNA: TGTGCCAGCAGTTTGGGAGCGGGGCAGGGGGCCTCTGAAGCTTTCTTT. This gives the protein CASSLGAGQGASEAFF.

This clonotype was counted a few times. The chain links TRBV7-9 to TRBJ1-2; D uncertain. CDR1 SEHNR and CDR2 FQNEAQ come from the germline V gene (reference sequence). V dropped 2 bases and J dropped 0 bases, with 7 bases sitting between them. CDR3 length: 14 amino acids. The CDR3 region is CASSLTVTNYGYTF. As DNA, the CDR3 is TGTGCCAGCAGCTTAACAGTTACTAACTATGGCTACACCTTC.

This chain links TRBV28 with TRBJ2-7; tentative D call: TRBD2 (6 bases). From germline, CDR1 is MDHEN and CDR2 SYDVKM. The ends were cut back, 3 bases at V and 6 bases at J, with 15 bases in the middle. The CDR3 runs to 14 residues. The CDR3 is CASSFLGEETEQYF. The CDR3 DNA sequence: TGTGCCAGCAGTTTTTTGGGGGAGGAGACCGAGCAGTACTTC.

The CDR3 DNA sequence: TGTGCCAGCAGTTTAGGTACTATCCAGTACTTC. It specifies CASSLGTIQYF. V is TRBV27 and J is TRBJ2-7; D is ambiguous. The CDR3 has 11 residues. CDR1 is MNHEY, CDR2 SMNVEV, per germline (reference sequence). V was pared by 2 bases and J by 10 bases, with 9 bases between.

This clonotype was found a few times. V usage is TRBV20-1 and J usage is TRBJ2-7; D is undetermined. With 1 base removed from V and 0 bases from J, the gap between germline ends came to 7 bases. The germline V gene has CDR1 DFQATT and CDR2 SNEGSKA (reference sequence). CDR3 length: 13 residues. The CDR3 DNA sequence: TGCAGTGCTAGAGTAAACTTCTCCTACGAGCAGTACTTC. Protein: CSARVNFSYEQYF.